The TCR beta chain under discussion was sequenced for a study of T-cell memory formation after mild COVID-19. Study-wide points: A subset of responding clones appeared in pre-infection memory, suggesting cross-reactive memory joined.

This clonotype has more than one count but fewer than ten. Its target is unknown. Each CDR3 protein gets one entry after TCRdb re-called the 5' RACE reads with MiXCR. The sample shows approximately 290,000 distinct CDR3 sequences, 7.5% to 9.5% of them seen only once. V lost 1 base, J lost 6 bases, and 8 bases stayed unmatched. Germline CDR1 SGHNT, CDR2 YYREEE (reference sequence). This CDR3 is 15 amino acids long. The source is a young man who had mild COVID-19 (a few samples of this study predate the infection). Cell type and time point are not known. The chain joins TRBV5-4 to TRBJ1-2; TRBD1 agrees at 8 bases. The sequencing input was PBMCs or a T cell subset sorted from them (not recorded which). The CDR3 is CASSLNRGGKDGYTF. For the CDR3, the DNA is TGTGCCAGCAGCTTGAACAGGGGGGGAAAGGATGGCTACACCTTC.